This entry lists 30 T cell receptor beta chains sequenced from one sample in a study of OX40 agonist ivuxolimab in advanced cancers. Sequencing was performed with immunoSEQ multiplex PCR; in TCRdb, only in-frame clones are kept and a portion is missing. The data contain about 60,000 clones, 91% of them singletons. The specimen was CD4+ or CD8+ T cells sorted from blood, collected in a trial of the OX40 agonist ivuxolimab. The receptor set was obtained from an adult with an advanced solid tumor such as melanoma, head and neck, liver or kidney cancer.

The chain has TRBV27 and TRBJ1-2; D gene ambiguous. Between the trimmed V and J ends, which lost 2 bases and 4 bases, there was a span of 14 bases. Germline V gene lookup returns CDR1 MNHEY and CDR2 SMNVEV (reference sequence). This CDR3 region has 15 residues. Here the CDR3 DNA reads TGTGCCAGCAGTTTAAGGGTCCAGGCGGGCTATGGCTACACCTTC. It translates to CASSLRVQAGYGYTF.

The chain is built from TRBV15 and TRBJ2-3; D ambiguous. The CDR3 contains 17 residues. CDR1 LNHNV and CDR2 YYDKDF come from the germline V gene (reference sequence). V shed 0 bases and J shed 3 bases, with 16 bases lying between them. CDR3 sequence: CATSRDVSASLTDTQYF. The CDR3 DNA reads TGTGCCACCAGCAGAGATGTGAGCGCCTCTCTGACAGATACGCAGTATTTT.

V and J are TRBV6-6 and TRBJ2-7; 11 bases align to TRBD2. J was trimmed by 7 bases and V by 0 bases; bases with no gene match: 8. The CDR3 spans 16 residues. Germline V CDR1 and CDR2: MNHNY, SVGAGI (reference sequence). CDR3: CASSYSTSGKRGEQYF. CDR3 coding DNA: TGTGCCAGCAGTTACTCGACTAGCGGGAAGCGTGGAGAGCAGTACTTC.

The chain uses TRBV27 and TRBJ2-7; TRBD2 is a possible D gene (7 bases). Germline V gene lookup returns CDR1 MNHEY and CDR2 SMNVEV (reference sequence). Trimming cost V 2 bases and J 5 bases, with 22 bases left between them. CDR3 length equals 17 residues. As DNA, the CDR3 is TGTGCCAGCAGTTTAAGGGGGGGAGGGGTACCGACGGACGAGCAGTACTTC. Its protein is CASSLRGGGVPTDEQYF.

The rearrangement uses TRBV5-1 and TRBJ2-3, with 10 positions matching TRBD2. Per the germline V gene, CDR1 is SGHRS and CDR2 is YFSETQ. The CDR3 consists of 15 residues. V lost 2 bases, J lost 6 bases, and 6 bases stayed unmatched. CDR3 in amino acids: CASSLSSGSRDTQYF. The CDR3 DNA is TGCGCCAGCAGCTTATCTAGCGGGAGTAGGGATACGCAGTATTTT.

The rearrangement links TRBV6-7 to TRBJ2-7; weak D call: TRBD1 (7 bases). TRBV6-7 qualifies as an ORF whose function is uncertain. V was shortened by 2 bases and J by 4 bases, with 24 bases between the two germline ends. The CDR3 runs 18 residues. The DNA for the CDR3 is TGTGCCAGCAGTTACCCCAACACTTCCTGCGGGACAGCTTACGAGCAGTACTTC. It specifies CASSYPNTSCGTAYEQYF.

This chain joins TRBV15 and TRBJ2-2; 8 bases are a match to TRBD2. The CDR3 runs 16 residues. Trimming at V came to 0 bases and at J to 7 bases, leaving 7 bases not matched to a gene. From germline, CDR1 is LNHNV and CDR2 YYDKDF (reference sequence). The CDR3 DNA reads as TGTGCCACCAGCAGAGATGGGAGAAGCGGGGGCGGGGAGCTGTTTTTT. As protein: CATSRDGRSGGGELFF.

This chain joins TRBV7-2 and TRBJ2-7; no clear D. In germline, CDR1 is SGHTA, CDR2 FQGNSA. The CDR3 has 13 amino acids. The V gene lost 2 bases and the J gene lost 7 bases, with 12 bases spanning the gap. CDR3 DNA sequence: TGTGCCAGCAGCTTAACCTATCCTAGGGAGCAGTACTTC. This codes for CASSLTYPREQYF. Variable domain in full (rest from reference TRBV7-2 and TRBJ2-7): GAGVSQSPSNKVTEKGKDVELRCDPISGHTALYWYRQSLGQGLEFLIYFQGNSAPDKSGLPSDRFSAERTGGSVSTLTIQRTQQEDSAVYLCASSLTYPREQYFGPGTRLTVT.

The chain employs TRBV6-1 and TRBJ2-5; tentative D call: TRBD1 (6 bases). Germline V lookup: CDR1 MNHNS, CDR2 SASEGT. V lost 0 bases and J lost 1, with 15 bases in between. The CDR3 consists of 17 residues. Here the CDR3 reads CASSEALRGGSQETQYF. The CDR3 DNA reads TGTGCCAGCAGTGAAGCGCTTCGAGGGGGATCCCAAGAGACCCAGTACTTC.

The chain carries TRBV28 and TRBJ2-1, with D maybe TRBD1 (5 bases). The germline V and J ends were trimmed by 4 bases and 9 bases, with 10 bases remaining between them. The CDR3 runs to 12 residues. Germline V gene data show CDR1 as MDHEN and CDR2 as SYDVKM. CDR3 amino acids: CASSSLGREQFF. The CDR3 nucleotides read TGTGCCAGCAGTTCTCTGGGGCGTGAGCAGTTCTTC.

V usage is TRBV19 and J usage is TRBJ2-1; 7 nucleotides align to TRBD2. This CDR3 contains 16 residues. Trimming at V came to 5 bases and at J to 3 bases, leaving 10 bases not matched to a gene. Germline loops: CDR1 LNHDA, CDR2 SQIVND (reference sequence). CDR3 sequence: CASSAQWRGYYNEQFF. CDR3 in DNA: TGTGCCAGTAGTGCCCAATGGCGGGGGTACTACAATGAGCAGTTCTTC.

V and J are TRBV27 and TRBJ1-4, with D maybe TRBD1 (6 bases). The CDR3 spans 16 residues. V was clipped by 3 bases and J by 8 bases, with 19 bases between them. Germline CDR1 and CDR2: MNHEY and SMNVEV (reference sequence). This chain's CDR3 is CASSLGFGGLGEKLFF. The CDR3 DNA is TGTGCCAGCAGTTTGGGCTTTGGGGGGCTCGGCGAAAAACTGTTTTTT.

The CDR3 coding sequence is TGTGCCAGCAGCACCGGGACAGGGGTGGGGACAGATACGCAGTATTTT. Encoded protein: CASSTGTGVGTDTQYF. V gene TRBV7-9 combines with J gene TRBJ2-3, with TRBD1 matching 10 bases. Per germline, CDR1 SEHNR and CDR2 FQNEAQ (reference sequence). This CDR3 contains 16 residues. V dropped 5 bases and J dropped 3; count of bases not matched to a gene: 8.

The chain has TRBV5-1 and TRBJ2-1, with D uncertain. There are 12 residues in the CDR3. The germline V gene has CDR1 SGHRS and CDR2 YFSETQ. V lost 4 bases, J lost 9 bases, and 11 bases lay in between. CDR3 amino acids: CASSASGPEQFF. The CDR3 coding sequence is TGCGCCAGCAGCGCGTCGGGCCCTGAGCAGTTCTTC.

The chain recombines TRBV18 with TRBJ1-4; D possibly corresponds to TRBD1 (6 bases). This CDR3 comprises 16 residues. The ends were cut back, 1 base at V and 0 bases at J, with 9 bases in the middle. Germline assignment: CDR1 KGHSH and CDR2 LQKENI. The CDR3 reads CASSPRGPSTNEKLFF. The CDR3 DNA reads TGTGCCAGCTCACCACGGGGGCCATCAACTAATGAAAAACTGTTTTTT.

This chain links TRBV6-5 with TRBJ2-5, with 15 bases lining up with TRBD2. Germline CDR1 is MNHEY and CDR2 is SVGAGI. The CDR3 is made up of 15 amino acids. V was clipped by 6 bases and J by 8 bases; unmatched bases: 7. The chain's CDR3 is CASSRGLAGGRTQYF. CDR3 bases: TGTGCCAGCAGCCGCGGACTAGCGGGAGGGCGAACCCAGTACTTC.

The chain joins TRBV7-8 to TRBJ2-1, with D hard to call. V was trimmed by 4 bases and J by 9 bases, leaving 7 bases between them. The germline V gene has CDR1 SGHVS and CDR2 FQNEAQ. This CDR3 is built from 11 residues. The CDR3 DNA sequence: TGTGCCAGCAGCTCTAGTAGTGAGCAGTTCTTC. This encodes CASSSSSEQFF.

The chain is built from TRBV21-1 and TRBJ1-2. TRBV21-1 constitutes a pseudogene. This CDR3 is 15 amino acids long. The CDR3 DNA follows: TGTGCCAGCAGCAAAGGGGCCAACACTAGCTATGGCTACACCTTC. Translation gives CASSKGANTSYGYTF.

About this clone itself: An end of the junction does not agree with germline; a read error may underlie this. The CDR3 sequence is CASSPLTGGPPDTQYF. CDR3 bases: TGTGCTAGCAGCCCTTTAACGGGAGGGCCCCCAGATACGCAGTATTTT. This chain connects TRBV7-7 to TRBJ2-3; 8 positions agree with TRBD2. The CDR3 sequence is 16 residues long. Per the germline V gene, CDR1 is SSHAT and CDR2 is FNYEAQ (reference sequence).

The chain recombines TRBV7-9 with TRBJ1-2, with TRBD1 matching over 8 bases. V shed 2 bases and J 5 bases; nucleotides not matched to a gene: 7. The CDR3 has 15 amino acids. Germline CDR1 SEHNR, CDR2 FQNEAQ (reference sequence). The CDR3 region is CASSLKQGAPYGYTF. The DNA for the CDR3 is TGTGCCAGCAGCTTAAAGCAGGGGGCCCCATATGGCTACACCTTC.

The V gene is TRBV5-1, the J gene TRBJ1-3, with D uncertain. The length of the CDR3 is 14 residues. Per germline, CDR1 SGHRS and CDR2 YFSETQ. The germline V and J ends were trimmed by 4 bases and 1 base, with 9 bases remaining between them. CDR3 loop: CASSPQMSGNTIYF. The CDR3 DNA sequence: TGCGCCAGCAGCCCCCAGATGTCTGGAAACACCATATATTTT.

CDR3 sequence (DNA): TGTGCCAGCGGGACAGGGAACACAGATACGCAGTATTTT. It translates to CASGTGNTDTQYF. The rearrangement links TRBV6-1 to TRBJ2-3; 9 bases align to TRBD1. The V and J ends lost 8 bases and 2 bases, in that order; junction bases with no gene match: 2. CDR1 and CDR2 (germline): MNHNS, SASEGT. CDR3 length: 13 residues.

The rearrangement uses TRBV11-2 and TRBJ2-3; no clear D gene. V was pared by 5 bases and J by 0 bases, with 9 bases between. Germline-derived CDR1 and CDR2 are SGHAT and FQNNGV. The CDR3 runs 14 residues. Written as DNA, the CDR3 is TGTGCCAGCAGCCCCCTCGGCAGCACAGATACGCAGTATTTT. Translated: CASSPLGSTDTQYF.

The chain has TRBV28 and TRBJ2-3, with TRBD2 matching over 9 bases. The CDR3 loop spans 13 amino acids. Germline V gene data show CDR1 as MDHEN and CDR2 as SYDVKM. V gave up 3 bases and J gave up 5 bases; unmatched junction bases: 0. CDR3 sequence reads: CASSFSGGDTQYF. CDR3 bases: TGTGCCAGCAGTTTTAGCGGGGGAGATACGCAGTATTTT. The whole variable domain, filled in from reference TRBV28 and TRBJ2-3, reads DVKVTQSSRYLVKRTGEKVFLECVQDMDHENMFWYRQDPGLGLRLIYFSYDVKMKEKGDIPEGYSVSREKKERFSLILESASTNQTSMYLCASSFSGGDTQYFGPGTRLTVL.

The rearrangement joins TRBV6-6 to TRBJ2-5; D might be TRBD1 (6 bases). Per germline, CDR1 MNHNY and CDR2 SVGAGI (reference sequence). V shed 5 bases and J shed 5 bases, with 9 bases lying between them. CDR3 length equals 12 residues. CDR3 nucleotide sequence: TGTGCCAGCAGTCCTAGGGGGGAGACCCAGTACTTC. Encoded protein: CASSPRGETQYF.

The chain recombines TRBV5-1 with TRBJ2-2; 13 bases match TRBD2. This CDR3 has 15 amino acids. Losses at the gene ends were 4 bases for V and 5 bases for J; bases not matched to a gene: 2. Germline V gives CDR1 SGHRS, CDR2 YFSETQ. As DNA, the CDR3 is TGCGCCAGCAGCAGGGGACTAGCGGGAACCGGGGAGCTGTTTTTT. This sequence encodes CASSRGLAGTGELFF.

The V gene is TRBV19, the J gene TRBJ2-5, with TRBD1 identical over 7 bases. Germline CDR1 is LNHDA and CDR2 is SQIVND (reference sequence). Losses at the gene ends were 4 bases for V and 1 base for J; bases not matched to a gene: 6. The CDR3 runs to 15 residues. The CDR3 sequence: CASSTPNRGQETQYF. CDR3 nucleotide sequence: TGTGCCAGTAGTACCCCGAACAGGGGCCAAGAGACCCAGTACTTC. Supplemented by reference TRBV19 and TRBJ2-5, the full variable domain reads DGGITQSPKYLFRKEGQNVTLSCEQNLNHDAMYWYRQDPGQGLRLIYYSQIVNDFQKGDIAEGYSVSREKKESFPLTVTSAQKNPTAFYLCASSTPNRGQETQYFGPGTRLLVL.

The V and J genes are TRBV5-3 and TRBJ2-1, with 9 bases matching TRBD1. TRBV5-3 is treated as an ORF (open reading frame) with a function not yet certain. The CDR3 length is 16 residues. V was clipped by 4 bases and J by 6 bases; unmatched bases: 11. The CDR3 region is CARSGYRGQVGNEQFF. In DNA form, the CDR3 reads TGTGCCAGAAGCGGATACAGGGGGCAGGTTGGCAATGAGCAGTTCTTC.

The chain links TRBV10-3 to TRBJ2-1, with D possibly called TRBD1 or TRBD2 (5 bases each). The CDR3 contains 14 residues. CDR1 is ENHRY, CDR2 SYGVKD, per germline. Trimming removed 2 bases from V and 7 bases from J, with 12 bases in between. The CDR3 here is CAISEPVGVNEQFF. The CDR3 DNA follows: TGTGCCATCAGTGAGCCGGTGGGGGTTAATGAGCAGTTCTTC.

This clone was seen a single time. The junction differs from germline at one of its ends, possibly a read error. The chain joins TRBV27 to TRBJ2-1; D is possibly TRBD1 or TRBD2 (5 bases each). The CDR3 spans 12 residues. Germline CDR1 and CDR2: MNHEY and SMNVEV (reference sequence). DNA of the CDR3: TGTGCCAGCAGTTTAACAGGAGGCCCGCTTCTCTTC. Encoded protein: CASSLTGGPLLF.